The 9 T cell receptor beta chains given below trace back to one sample, sequenced in a study of control samples from healthy donors and cancer patients. Profiling relied on immunoSEQ multiplex PCR, and the TCRdb table lists in-frame clones only, not all of them. The sample carries about 120,000 clones, 85% to 95% recorded once. Sequencing used blood. These receptors were obtained from a young man in good health.

The chain has TRBV7-9 and TRBJ1-2; perhaps TRBD1 as D (5 bases). CDR3 length: 12 amino acids. The V gene lost 6 bases and the J gene lost 4 bases, with 9 bases spanning the gap. CDR1 SEHNR and CDR2 FQNEAQ come from the germline V gene (reference sequence). The CDR3 loop is CASRQQAYGYTF. CDR3 in DNA: TGTGCCAGCAGGCAACAGGCCTATGGCTACACCTTC.

The chain links TRBV5-6 to TRBJ1-2; D is undetermined. The CDR3 runs to 12 residues. Looked up from germline, CDR1 is SGHDT and CDR2 is YYEEEE. The germline V and J ends were trimmed by 4 bases and 8 bases, with 12 bases remaining between them. CDR3 amino acids: CASSPHAGGYTF. The CDR3 region has the DNA TGTGCCAGCAGCCCCCATGCGGGGGGCTACACCTTC. The variable domain in full, with the rest retrieved from reference TRBV5-6 and TRBJ1-2, is DAGVTQSPTHLIKTRGQQVTLRCSPKSGHDTVSWYQQALGQGPQFIFQYYEEEERQRGNFPDRFSGHQFPNYSSELNVNALLLGDSALYLCASSPHAGGYTFGSGTRLTVV.

The genes are TRBV7-2 and TRBJ2-1, with 9 bases lining up with TRBD2. Losses at the gene ends were 1 base for V and 15 bases for J; bases not matched to a gene: 13. Germline V gene sequence: CDR1 SGHTA, CDR2 FQGNSA. This CDR3 comprises 15 residues. CDR3 DNA: TGTGCCAGCAGCTTAGTGGGCGGGAGGGCCGATATAAGGTTCTTC. Translation: CASSLVGGRADIRFF.

This chain joins TRBV30 and TRBJ2-7; TRBD1 matches at 8 bases. Unmatched junction bases numbered 6, after V lost 2 bases and J lost 6 bases. CDR3 length equals 13 residues. The germline CDR1 and CDR2 sequences are GTSNPN and SVGIG (reference sequence). The CDR3 nucleotides read TGTGCCTGGAGTCCAGACAGGGGTGGCGAGCAGTACTTC. This translates into CAWSPDRGGEQYF.

This clone was counted once. The gene calls are TRBV4-2 and TRBJ1-6; D is unclear. V dropped 1 base and J dropped 7 bases, with 11 bases sitting between them. Germline loops: CDR1 LGHNA, CDR2 YNFKEQ. There are 15 residues in the CDR3. Here the CDR3 reads CASSQAVQLNSPLHF. CDR3 nucleotides: TGTGCCAGCAGCCAAGCAGTGCAGCTCAATTCACCCCTCCACTTT.

Of note for this clone: Other DNA sequences in this specimen translate into the identical CDR3. The chain is built from TRBV28 and TRBJ1-1; D gene unclear. In germline, CDR1 is MDHEN, CDR2 SYDVKM. This CDR3 is built from 14 residues. V dropped 2 bases and J dropped 4 bases, with 11 bases sitting between them. The DNA of the CDR3 is TGTGCCAGCAGTTTACGTGGCGGAGTCACTGAAGCTTTCTTT. Protein: CASSLRGGVTEAFF.

This rearrangement joins TRBV27 to TRBJ2-2; D might be TRBD2 (6 bases). The germline gives CDR1 MNHEY, CDR2 SMNVEV (reference sequence). V was cut by 7 bases and J by 0 bases, with 9 bases left in between. This CDR3 region has 14 residues. CDR3 amino acids: CASNSGTNTGELFF. The CDR3 coding sequence is TGTGCCAGCAATAGCGGAACGAACACCGGGGAGCTGTTTTTT.

The rearrangement joins TRBV4-3 to TRBJ2-5; the match to TRBD2 covers 9 bases. The CDR3 contains 17 residues. V lost 0 bases, J lost 5 bases, and 10 bases stayed unmatched. In germline, CDR1 is LGHNA, CDR2 YSLEER. The CDR3 DNA sequence: TGCGCCAGCAGCCAAGATGTGGGGCGGGGGGGAACGGAGACCCAGTACTTC. Translating gives CASSQDVGRGGTETQYF.

CDR3 in amino acids: CASSYAGQPPYEQYF. The CDR3 nucleotides read TGTGCCAGCAGTTACGCGGGACAGCCTCCCTACGAGCAGTACTTC. The V call is TRBV6-2 or TRBV6-3, the J call TRBJ2-7; D may be TRBD1 (7 bases). Trimming shortened V by 2 bases and J by 2 bases, and 13 bases separated the two germline ends. CDR3 length: 15 amino acids. Germline CDR1 reads MNHEY; CDR2 reads SVGEGT.